This TCR beta chain appears in the sequencing data of a study of cytomegalovirus exposure and HLA in healthy donors. Study-level points and caveats: The authors considered a cluster of highly shared sequence variants likely to be a sequencing artifact. An analysis was carried out later, and it reportedly showed fewer N-insertions in an Asian-associated ancestry cluster than the roughly 670-donor mean.

This PCR relied on a set of 60 Vbeta primers and 13 Jbeta primers. Repertoires were generated with immunoSEQ multiplex PCR, while TCRdb's copy carries only in-frame clones and drops some. The table lists about 120,000 clones, about three quarters of them singletons. Comments on this clone: What it binds is unknown.

The CDR3 sequence is 12 residues long. The germline V gene has CDR1 MNHEY and CDR2 SMNVEV (reference sequence). V lost 3 bases, J lost 7 bases, and 10 bases lay in between. The chain has TRBV27 and TRBJ2-7; D possibly corresponds to TRBD1 (5 bases). This receptor was obtained from a man aged 55-75 years in good health and CMV-seropositive. The source material was PBMCs. The CDR3 DNA reads TGTGCCAGCAGTTTCTCCAAGGGGGAGCAGTACTTC. Translation: CASSFSKGEQYF.